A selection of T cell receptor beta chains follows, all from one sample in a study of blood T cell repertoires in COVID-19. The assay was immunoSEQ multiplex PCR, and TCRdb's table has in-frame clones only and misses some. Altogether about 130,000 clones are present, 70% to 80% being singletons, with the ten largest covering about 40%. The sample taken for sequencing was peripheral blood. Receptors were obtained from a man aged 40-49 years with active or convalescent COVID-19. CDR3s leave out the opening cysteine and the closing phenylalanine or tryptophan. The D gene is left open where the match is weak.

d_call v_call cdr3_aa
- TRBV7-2 ASSLGGGSTGELF
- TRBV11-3 ASSFSWTAENVEAF
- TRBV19 ASGTDLYTGELF
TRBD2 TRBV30 AWGFGGGNEQF
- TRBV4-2 ASSQAAGAAF
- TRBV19 ASSTRVSNQPQH
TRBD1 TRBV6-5 ASRATGPSSPLH
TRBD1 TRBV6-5 ASSLDRGTGELF
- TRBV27 ASSLRGRDTEAF
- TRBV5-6 ASSRGAASPYGYT
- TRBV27 ASSSTGSAGNTIY
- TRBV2 ASSEVGRLGANEQF
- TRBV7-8 ATALGGPEETQY
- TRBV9 ASRRGWQNIQY
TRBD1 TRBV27 ASSLGTEVYHGYT
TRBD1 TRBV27 ASSLDRGRELF
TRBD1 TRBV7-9 ASSVDRVNTEAF
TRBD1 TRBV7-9 ASSGQGTYNEQF
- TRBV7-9 ASSLYEENQPQH
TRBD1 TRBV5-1 ASSLNGQGYGYT
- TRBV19 ASRDRDRLYGYT
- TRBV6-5 ASAGIGVSNYGYT
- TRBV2 ASSEWARPEQY
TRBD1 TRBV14 ASSRSAGGIYGYT
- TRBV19 ASSIDGGPTEAF
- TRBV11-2 ASSLDLSHRTEQY
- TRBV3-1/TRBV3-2 ASNQGTYNEQF
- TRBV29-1 SGSLGLTEAF
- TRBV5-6 ASSSPGYGYT
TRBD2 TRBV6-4 ASSVLPGGGRDTQY
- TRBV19 ASSIDRVGGYT
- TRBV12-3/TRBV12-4 ASRGQVIEPQH
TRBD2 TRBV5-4 ASNSGRAPNEQF
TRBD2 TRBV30 AWSKETSGAWEQF
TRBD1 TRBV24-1 ATSDFATGMTTDTQY
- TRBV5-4 ASSTRQHTEAF
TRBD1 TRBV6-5 ASRRQGDGYT
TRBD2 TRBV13 ASSLRSGGTDTQY
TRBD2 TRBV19 ASSIGGGFHNEQF
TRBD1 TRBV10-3 ATGDRGYEQY
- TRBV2 ASCNSYNEQF
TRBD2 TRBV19 ASSSGSTDEQF
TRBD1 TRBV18 ASSPPSGQGSYEQY
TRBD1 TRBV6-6 ASSRGTGGDTGELF
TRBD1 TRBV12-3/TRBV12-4 ASLTGTGVAF
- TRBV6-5 ASRPNPDEQF